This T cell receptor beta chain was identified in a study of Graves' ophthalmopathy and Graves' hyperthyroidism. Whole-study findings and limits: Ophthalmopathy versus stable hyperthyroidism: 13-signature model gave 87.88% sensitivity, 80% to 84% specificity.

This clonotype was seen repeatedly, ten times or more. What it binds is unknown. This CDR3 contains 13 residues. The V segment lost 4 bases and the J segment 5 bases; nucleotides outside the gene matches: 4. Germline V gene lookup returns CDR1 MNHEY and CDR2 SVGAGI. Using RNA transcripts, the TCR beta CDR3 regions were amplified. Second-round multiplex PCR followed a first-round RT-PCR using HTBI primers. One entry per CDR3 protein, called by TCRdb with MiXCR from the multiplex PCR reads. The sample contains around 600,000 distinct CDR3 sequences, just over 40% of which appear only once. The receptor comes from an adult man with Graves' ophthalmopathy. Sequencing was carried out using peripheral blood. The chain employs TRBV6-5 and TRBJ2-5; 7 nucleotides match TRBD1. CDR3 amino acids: CASSSTGLETQYF. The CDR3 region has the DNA TGTGCCAGCAGTTCGACAGGGCTGGAGACCCAGTACTTC.